This paragraph reports one T cell receptor (beta chain). The data were obtained in a study of blood T cells in healthy people across ages. A J-beta primer mix and a sample-barcoded 5' primer were used in a second PCR of roughly 7 to 12 cycles. A tag from a template-switch adaptor with 12 random nucleotides marked each cDNA molecule. TCRdb recomputed calls from the 5' RACE reads with MiXCR, one row per CDR3 protein. Among 750,000 to 950,000 distinct CDR3 sequences listed, about 27% were seen once. This CDR3 has 13 amino acids. Looked up from germline, CDR1 is SNHLY and CDR2 is FYNNEI. V was shortened by 1 base and J by 10 bases, with 8 bases between the two germline ends. PBMCs numbering at least 6.5 million were isolated per sample. These data also formed part of another study, on T cells of mothers and their children. That source reports: Extracted RNA, in its entirety, went into cDNA synthesis at about 1.5 ug per 15 ul.

The TCR comes from a woman aged 35 to 49 in good health. The V call is TRBV2, the J call TRBJ1-6, with D uncertain. The source material was blood. CDR3 sequence: CASSEGFYSPLHF. The CDR3, as DNA: TGTGCCAGCAGTGAAGGATTCTACTCACCCCTCCACTTT.